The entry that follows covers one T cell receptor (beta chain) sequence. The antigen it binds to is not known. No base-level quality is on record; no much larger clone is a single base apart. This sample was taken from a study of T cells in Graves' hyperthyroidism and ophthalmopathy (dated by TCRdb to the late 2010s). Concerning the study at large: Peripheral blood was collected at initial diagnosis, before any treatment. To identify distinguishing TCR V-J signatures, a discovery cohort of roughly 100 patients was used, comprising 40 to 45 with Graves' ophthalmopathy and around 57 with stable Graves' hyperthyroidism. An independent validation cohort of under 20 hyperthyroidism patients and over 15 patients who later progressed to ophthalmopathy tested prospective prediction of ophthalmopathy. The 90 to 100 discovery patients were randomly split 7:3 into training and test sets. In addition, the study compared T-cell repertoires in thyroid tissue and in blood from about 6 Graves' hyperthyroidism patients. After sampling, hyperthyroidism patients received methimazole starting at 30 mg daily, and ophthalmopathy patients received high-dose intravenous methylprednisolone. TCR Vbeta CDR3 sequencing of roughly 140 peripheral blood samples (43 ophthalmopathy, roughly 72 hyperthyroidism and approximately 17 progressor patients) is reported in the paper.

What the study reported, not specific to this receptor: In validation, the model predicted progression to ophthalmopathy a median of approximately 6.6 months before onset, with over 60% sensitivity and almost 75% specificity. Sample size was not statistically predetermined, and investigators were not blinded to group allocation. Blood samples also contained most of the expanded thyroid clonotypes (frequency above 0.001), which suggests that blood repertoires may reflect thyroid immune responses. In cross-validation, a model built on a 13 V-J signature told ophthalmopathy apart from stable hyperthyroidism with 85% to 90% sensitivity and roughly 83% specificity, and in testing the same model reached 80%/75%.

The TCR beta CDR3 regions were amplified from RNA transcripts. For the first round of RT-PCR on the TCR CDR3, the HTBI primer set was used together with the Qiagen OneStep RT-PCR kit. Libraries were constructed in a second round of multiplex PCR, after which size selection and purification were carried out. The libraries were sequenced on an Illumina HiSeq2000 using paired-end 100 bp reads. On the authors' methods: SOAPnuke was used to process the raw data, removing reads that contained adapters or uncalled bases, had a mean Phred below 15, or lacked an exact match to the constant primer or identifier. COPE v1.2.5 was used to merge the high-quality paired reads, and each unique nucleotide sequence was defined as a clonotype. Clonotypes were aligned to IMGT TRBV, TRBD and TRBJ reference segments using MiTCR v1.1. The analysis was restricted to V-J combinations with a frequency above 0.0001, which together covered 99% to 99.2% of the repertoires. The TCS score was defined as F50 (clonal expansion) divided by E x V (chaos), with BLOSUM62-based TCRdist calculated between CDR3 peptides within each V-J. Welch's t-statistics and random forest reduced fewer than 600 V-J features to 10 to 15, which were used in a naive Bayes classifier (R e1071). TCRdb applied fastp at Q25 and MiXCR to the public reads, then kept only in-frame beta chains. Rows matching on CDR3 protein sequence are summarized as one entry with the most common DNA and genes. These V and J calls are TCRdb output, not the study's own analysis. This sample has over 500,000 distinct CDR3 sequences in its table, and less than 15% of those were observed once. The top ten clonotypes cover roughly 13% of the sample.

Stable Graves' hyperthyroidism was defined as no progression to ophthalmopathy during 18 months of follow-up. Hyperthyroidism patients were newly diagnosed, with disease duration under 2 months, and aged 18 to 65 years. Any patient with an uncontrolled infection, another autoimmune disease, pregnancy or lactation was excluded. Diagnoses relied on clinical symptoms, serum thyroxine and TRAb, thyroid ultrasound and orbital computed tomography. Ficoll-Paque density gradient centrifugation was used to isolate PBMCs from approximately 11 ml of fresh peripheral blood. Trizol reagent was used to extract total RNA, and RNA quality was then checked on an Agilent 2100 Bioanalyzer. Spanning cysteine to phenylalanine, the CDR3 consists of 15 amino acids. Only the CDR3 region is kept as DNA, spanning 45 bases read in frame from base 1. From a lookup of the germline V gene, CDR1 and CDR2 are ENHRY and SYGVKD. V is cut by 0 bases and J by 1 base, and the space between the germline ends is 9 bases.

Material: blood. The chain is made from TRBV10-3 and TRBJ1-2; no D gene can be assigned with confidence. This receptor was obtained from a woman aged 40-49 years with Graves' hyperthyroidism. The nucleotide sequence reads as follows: TGTGCCATCAGTGAGTCGGCCGGGTATAACTATGGCTACACCTTC. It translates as CAISESAGYNYGYTF.